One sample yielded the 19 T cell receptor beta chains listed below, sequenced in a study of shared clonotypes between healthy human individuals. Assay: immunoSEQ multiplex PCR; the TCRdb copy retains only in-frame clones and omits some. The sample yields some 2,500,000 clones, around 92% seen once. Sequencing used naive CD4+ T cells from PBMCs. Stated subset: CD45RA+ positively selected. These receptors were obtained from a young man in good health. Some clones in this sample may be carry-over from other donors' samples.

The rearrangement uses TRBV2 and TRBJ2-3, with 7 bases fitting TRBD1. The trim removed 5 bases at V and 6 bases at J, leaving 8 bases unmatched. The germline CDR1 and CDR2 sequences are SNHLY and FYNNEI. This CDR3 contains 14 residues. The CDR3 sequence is CASSPDRVTDTQYF. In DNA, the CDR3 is TGTGCCAGCAGTCCCGACAGGGTCACGGATACGCAGTATTTT.

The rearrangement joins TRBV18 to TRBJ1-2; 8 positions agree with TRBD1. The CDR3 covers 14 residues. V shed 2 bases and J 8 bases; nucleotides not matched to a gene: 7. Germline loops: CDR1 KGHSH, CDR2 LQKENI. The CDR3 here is CASSPSAGGLGYTF. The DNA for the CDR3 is TGTGCCAGCTCACCATCGGCAGGGGGCTTAGGCTACACCTTC. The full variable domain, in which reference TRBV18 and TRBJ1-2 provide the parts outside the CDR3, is NAGVMQNPRHLVRRRGQEARLRCSPMKGHSHVYWYRQLPEEGLKFMVYLQKENIIDESGMPKERFSAEFPKEGPSILRIQQVVRGDSAAYFCASSPSAGGLGYTFGSGTRLTVV.

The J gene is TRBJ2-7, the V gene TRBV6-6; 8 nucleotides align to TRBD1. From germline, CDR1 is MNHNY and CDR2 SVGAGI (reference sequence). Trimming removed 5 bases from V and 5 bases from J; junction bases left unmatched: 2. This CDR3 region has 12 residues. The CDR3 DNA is TGTGCCAGCAGTGTGGACAGGGACGAGCAGTACTTC. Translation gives CASSVDRDEQYF.

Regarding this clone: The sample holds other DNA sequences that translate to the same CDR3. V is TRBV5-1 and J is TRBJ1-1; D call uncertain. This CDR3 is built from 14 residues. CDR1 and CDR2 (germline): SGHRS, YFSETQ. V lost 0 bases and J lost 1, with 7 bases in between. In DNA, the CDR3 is TGCGCCAGCAGCTTGGTGGGTAGGAACACTGAAGCTTTCTTT. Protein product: CASSLVGRNTEAFF.

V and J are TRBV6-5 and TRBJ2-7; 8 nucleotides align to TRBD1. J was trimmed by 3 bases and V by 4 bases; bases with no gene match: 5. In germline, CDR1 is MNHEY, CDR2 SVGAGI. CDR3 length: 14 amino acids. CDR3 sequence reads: CASSSLGQGYEQYF. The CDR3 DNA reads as TGTGCCAGCAGTTCACTAGGACAGGGCTACGAGCAGTACTTC.

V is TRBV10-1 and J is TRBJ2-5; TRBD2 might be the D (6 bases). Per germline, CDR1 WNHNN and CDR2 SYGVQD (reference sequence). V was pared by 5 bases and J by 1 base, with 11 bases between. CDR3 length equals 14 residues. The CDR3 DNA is TGCGCCAGCAGTCTCGGAGGGTCCCAAGAGACCCAGTACTTC. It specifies CASSLGGSQETQYF.

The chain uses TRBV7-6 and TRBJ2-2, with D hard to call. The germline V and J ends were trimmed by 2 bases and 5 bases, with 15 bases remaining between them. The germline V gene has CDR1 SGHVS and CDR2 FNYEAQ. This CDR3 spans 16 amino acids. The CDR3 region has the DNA TGTGCCAGCAGCTTACTGTATGATTCTTCTACCGGGGAGCTGTTTTTT. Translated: CASSLLYDSSTGELFF.

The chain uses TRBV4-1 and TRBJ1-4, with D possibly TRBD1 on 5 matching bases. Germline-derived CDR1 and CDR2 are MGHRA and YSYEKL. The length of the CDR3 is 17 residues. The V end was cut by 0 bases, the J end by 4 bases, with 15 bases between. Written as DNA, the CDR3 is TGCGCCAGCAGCCAAGATGCCGATGCCAGGGATAATGAAAAACTGTTTTTT. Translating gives CASSQDADARDNEKLFF.

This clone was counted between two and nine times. In DNA, the CDR3 is TGTGCCAGCTCACAAAGGACAGGGGATCCTGAAGCTTTCTTT. Protein sequence: CASSQRTGDPEAFF. The chain is built from TRBV18 and TRBJ1-1; 9 nucleotides match TRBD1. The CDR3 is 14 residues long. Trimming removed 4 bases from V and 6 bases from J; junction bases left unmatched: 6. In germline, CDR1 is KGHSH, CDR2 LQKENI.

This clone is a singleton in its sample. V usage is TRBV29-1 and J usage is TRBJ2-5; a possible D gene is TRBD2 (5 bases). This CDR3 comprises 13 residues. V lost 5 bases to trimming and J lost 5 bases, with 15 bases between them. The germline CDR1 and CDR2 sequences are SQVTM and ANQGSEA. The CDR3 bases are TGCAGCGTTAAAGCGGTCCTTGGGGAGACCCAGTACTTC. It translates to CSVKAVLGETQYF. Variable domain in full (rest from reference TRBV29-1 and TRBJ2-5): SAVISQKPSRDICQRGTSLTIQCQVDSQVTMMFWYRQQPGQSLTLIATANQGSEATYESGFVIDKFPISRPNLTFSTLTVSNMSPEDSSIYLCSVKAVLGETQYFGPGTRLLVL.

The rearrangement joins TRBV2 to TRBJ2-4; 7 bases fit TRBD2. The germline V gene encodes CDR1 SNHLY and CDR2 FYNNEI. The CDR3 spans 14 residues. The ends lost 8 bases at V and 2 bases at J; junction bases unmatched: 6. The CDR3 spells CASRGEGSKNIQYF. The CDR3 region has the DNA TGTGCCAGCCGCGGGGAGGGATCCAAAAACATTCAGTACTTC.

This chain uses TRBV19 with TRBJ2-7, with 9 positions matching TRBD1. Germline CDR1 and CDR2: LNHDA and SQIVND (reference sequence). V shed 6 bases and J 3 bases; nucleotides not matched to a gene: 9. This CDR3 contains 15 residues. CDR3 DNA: TGTGCCAGTAGGGTATCGGGACAGGGTAGCTACGAGCAGTACTTC. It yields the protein CASRVSGQGSYEQYF.

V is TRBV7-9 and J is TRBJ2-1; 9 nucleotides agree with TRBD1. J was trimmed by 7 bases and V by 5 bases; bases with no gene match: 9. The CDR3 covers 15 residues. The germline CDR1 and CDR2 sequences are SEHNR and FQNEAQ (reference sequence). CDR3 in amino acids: CASSEGQGGVNEQFF. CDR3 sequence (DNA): TGTGCCAGCAGCGAGGGACAGGGAGGTGTAAATGAGCAGTTCTTC. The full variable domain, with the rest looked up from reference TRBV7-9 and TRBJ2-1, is DTGVSQNPRHKITKRGQNVTFRCDPISEHNRLYWYRQTLGQGPEFLTYFQNEAQLEKSRLLSDRFSAERPKGSFSTLEIQRTEQGDSAMYLCASSEGQGGVNEQFFGPGTRLTVL.

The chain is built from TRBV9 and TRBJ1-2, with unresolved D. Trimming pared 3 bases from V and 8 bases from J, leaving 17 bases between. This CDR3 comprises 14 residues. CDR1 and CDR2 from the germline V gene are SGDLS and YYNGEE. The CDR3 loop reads CASSAREWPSGYTF. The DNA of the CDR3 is TGTGCCAGCAGCGCCCGGGAATGGCCCTCGGGCTACACCTTC.

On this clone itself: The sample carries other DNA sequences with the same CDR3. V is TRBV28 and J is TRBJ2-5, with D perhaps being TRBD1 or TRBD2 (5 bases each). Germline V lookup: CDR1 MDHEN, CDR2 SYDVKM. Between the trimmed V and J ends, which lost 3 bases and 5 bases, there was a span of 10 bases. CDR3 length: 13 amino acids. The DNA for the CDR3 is TGTGCCAGCAGTTTCCCCGGGACGGAGACCCAGTACTTC. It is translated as CASSFPGTETQYF.

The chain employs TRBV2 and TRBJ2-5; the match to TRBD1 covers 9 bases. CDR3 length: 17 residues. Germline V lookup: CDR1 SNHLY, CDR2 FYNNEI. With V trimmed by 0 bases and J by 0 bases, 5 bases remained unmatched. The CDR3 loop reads CASSEAGTGIHQETQYF. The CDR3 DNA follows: TGTGCCAGCAGTGAAGCGGGGACAGGGATCCACCAAGAGACCCAGTACTTC.

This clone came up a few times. This chain's CDR3 is CSVTRGLPETEAFF. In DNA, the CDR3 is TGCAGCGTCACCCGGGGCCTCCCGGAGACTGAAGCTTTCTTT. The chain recombines TRBV29-1 with TRBJ1-1, with a weak D call TRBD1 (5 bases). The V end lost 6 bases, the J end lost 5 bases, and 19 bases lay between the germline ends. The CDR3 totals 14 residues. Germline V gene data show CDR1 as SQVTM and CDR2 as ANQGSEA.

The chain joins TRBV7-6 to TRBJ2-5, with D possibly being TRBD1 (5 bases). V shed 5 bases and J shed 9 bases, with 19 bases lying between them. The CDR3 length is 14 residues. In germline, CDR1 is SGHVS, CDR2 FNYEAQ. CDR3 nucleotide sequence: TGTGCCAGCAGCCCAGGGCGGCAAGAGGCGCCCCAGTACTTC. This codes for CASSPGRQEAPQYF.

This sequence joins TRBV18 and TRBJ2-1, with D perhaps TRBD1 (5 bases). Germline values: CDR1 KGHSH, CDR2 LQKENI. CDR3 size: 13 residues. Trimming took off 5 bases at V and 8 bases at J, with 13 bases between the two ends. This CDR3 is CASSSDRGHEQFF. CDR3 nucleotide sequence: TGTGCCAGCTCATCCGACAGAGGCCATGAGCAGTTCTTC.